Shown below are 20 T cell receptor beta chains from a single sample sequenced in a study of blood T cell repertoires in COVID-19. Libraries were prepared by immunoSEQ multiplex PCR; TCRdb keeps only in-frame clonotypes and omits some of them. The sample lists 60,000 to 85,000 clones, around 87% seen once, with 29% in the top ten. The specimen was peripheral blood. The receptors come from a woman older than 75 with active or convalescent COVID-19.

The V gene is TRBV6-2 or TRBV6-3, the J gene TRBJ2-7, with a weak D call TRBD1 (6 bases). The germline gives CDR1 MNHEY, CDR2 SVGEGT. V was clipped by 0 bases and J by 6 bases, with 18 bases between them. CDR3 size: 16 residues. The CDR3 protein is CASSYSIRDTVAEQYF. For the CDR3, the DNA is TGTGCCAGCAGTTACTCCATCCGGGACACGGTCGCCGAGCAGTACTTC.

The CDR3 reads CAWRRDISETQYF. The CDR3 bases are TGTGCCTGGAGAAGAGACATTTCTGAGACCCAGTACTTC. The chain employs TRBV30 and TRBJ2-5; D uncertain. Trimming removed 3 bases at V and 5 bases at J, with 13 bases between. Germline CDR1 reads GTSNPN; CDR2 reads SVGIG (reference sequence). The CDR3 extends over 13 amino acids.

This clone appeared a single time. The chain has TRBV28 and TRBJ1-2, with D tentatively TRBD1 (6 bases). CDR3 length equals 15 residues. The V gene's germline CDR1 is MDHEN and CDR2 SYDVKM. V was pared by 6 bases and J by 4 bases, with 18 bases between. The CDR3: CASSLEPTGRYGYTF. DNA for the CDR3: TGTGCCAGCAGCTTAGAGCCGACAGGTCGCTATGGCTACACCTTC.

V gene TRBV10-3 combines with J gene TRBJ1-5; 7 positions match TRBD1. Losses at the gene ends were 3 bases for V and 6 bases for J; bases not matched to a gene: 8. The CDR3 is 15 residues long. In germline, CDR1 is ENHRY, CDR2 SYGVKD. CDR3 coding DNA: TGTGCCATCAGTGAAACCATACAGGGGACTCAGCCCCAGCATTTT. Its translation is CAISETIQGTQPQHF.

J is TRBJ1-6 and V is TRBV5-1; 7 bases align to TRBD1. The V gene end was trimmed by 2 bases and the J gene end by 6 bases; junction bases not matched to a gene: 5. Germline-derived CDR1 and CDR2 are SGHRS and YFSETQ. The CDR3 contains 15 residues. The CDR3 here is CASSFGTATNSPLHF. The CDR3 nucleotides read TGCGCCAGCAGCTTCGGGACAGCTACTAATTCACCCCTCCACTTT.

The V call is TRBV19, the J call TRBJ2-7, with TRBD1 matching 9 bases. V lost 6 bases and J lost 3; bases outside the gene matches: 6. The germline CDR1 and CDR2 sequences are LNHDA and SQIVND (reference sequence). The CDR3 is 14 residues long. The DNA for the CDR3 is TGTGCCAGTAGATCGGGGACAGGGTTCTACGAGCAGTACTTC. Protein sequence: CASRSGTGFYEQYF. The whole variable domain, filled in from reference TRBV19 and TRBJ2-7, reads DGGITQSPKYLFRKEGQNVTLSCEQNLNHDAMYWYRQDPGQGLRLIYYSQIVNDFQKGDIAEGYSVSREKKESFPLTVTSAQKNPTAFYLCASRSGTGFYEQYFGPGTRLTVT.

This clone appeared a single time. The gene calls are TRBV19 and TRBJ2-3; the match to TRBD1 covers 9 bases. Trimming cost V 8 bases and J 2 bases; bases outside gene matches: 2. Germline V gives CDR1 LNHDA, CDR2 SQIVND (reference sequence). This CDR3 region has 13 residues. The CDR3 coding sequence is TGTGCCAGTCGGGACAGGGCCACAGATACGCAGTATTTT. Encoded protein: CASRDRATDTQYF.

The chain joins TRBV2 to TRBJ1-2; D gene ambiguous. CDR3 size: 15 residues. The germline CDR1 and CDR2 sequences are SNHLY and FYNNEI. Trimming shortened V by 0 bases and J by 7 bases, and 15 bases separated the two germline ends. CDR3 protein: CASSEARVSLSGYTF. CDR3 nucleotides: TGTGCCAGCAGTGAAGCGAGGGTTAGTCTATCTGGCTACACCTTC.

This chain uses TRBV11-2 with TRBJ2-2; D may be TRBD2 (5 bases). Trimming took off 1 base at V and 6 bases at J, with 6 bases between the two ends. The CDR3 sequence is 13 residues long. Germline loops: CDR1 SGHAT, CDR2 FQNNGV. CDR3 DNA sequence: TGTGCCAGCAGCTTAGTAGCGTCCGGGGAGCTGTTTTTT. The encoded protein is CASSLVASGELFF. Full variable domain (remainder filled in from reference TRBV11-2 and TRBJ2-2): EAGVAQSPRYKIIEKRQSVAFWCNPISGHATLYWYQQILGQGPKLLIQFQNNGVVDDSQLPKDRFSAERLKGVDSTLKIQPAKLEDSAVYLCASSLVASGELFFGEGSRLTVL.

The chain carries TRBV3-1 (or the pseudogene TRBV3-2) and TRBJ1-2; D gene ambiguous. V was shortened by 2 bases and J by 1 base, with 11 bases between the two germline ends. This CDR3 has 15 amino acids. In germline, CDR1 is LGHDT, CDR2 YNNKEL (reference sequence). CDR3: CASSQSAAGNYGYTF. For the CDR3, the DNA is TGTGCCAGCAGCCAATCCGCGGCGGGTAACTATGGCTACACCTTC.

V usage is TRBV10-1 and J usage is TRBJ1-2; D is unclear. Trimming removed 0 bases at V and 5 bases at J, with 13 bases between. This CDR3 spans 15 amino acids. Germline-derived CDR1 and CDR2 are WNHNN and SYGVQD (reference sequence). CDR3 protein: CASSESRELGYGYTF. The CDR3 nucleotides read TGCGCCAGCAGTGAGTCCCGGGAGCTAGGTTATGGCTACACCTTC.

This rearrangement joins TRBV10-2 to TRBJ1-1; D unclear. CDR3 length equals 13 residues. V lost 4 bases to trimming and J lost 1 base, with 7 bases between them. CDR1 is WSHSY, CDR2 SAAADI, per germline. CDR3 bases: TGCGCCAGCAGTGTCTGGAGGAACACTGAAGCTTTCTTT. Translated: CASSVWRNTEAFF.

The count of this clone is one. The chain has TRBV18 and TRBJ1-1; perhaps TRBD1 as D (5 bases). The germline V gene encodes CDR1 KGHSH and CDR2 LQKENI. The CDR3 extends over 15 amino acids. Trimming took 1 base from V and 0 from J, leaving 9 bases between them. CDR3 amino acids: CASSPLPTVNTEAFF. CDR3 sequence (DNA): TGTGCCAGCTCACCACTACCGACAGTGAACACTGAAGCTTTCTTT.

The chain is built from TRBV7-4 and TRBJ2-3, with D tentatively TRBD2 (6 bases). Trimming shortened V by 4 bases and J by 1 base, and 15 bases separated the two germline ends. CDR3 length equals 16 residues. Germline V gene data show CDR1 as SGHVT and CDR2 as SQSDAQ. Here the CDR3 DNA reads TGTGCCAGCAGCTCGGAGACCGGGGGATGCACAGATACGCAGTATTTT. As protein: CASSSETGGCTDTQYF.

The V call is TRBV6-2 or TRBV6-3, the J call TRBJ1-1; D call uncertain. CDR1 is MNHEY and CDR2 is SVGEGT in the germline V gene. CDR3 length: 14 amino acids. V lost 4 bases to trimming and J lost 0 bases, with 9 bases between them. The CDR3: CASSSSYMNTEAFF. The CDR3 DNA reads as TGTGCCAGCAGTTCCAGTTATATGAACACTGAAGCTTTCTTT.

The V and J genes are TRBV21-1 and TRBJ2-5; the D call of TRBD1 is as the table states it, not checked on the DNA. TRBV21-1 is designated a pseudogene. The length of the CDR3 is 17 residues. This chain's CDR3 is CASSITHRDRGQETQYF. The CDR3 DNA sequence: TGTGCCAGCAGCATCACCCACCGGGACAGGGGACAAGAGACCCAGTACTTC.

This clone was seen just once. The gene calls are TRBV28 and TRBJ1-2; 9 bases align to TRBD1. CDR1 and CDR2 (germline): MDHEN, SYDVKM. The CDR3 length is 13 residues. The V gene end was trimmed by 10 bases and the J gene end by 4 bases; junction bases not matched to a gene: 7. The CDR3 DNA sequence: TGTGCCACCCCGGGACAGGGTTCCTATGGCTACACCTTC. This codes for CATPGQGSYGYTF.

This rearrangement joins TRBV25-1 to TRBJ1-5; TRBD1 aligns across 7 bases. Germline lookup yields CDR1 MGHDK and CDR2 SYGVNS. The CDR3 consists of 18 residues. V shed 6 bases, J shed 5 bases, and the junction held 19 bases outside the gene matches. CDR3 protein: CASSPGTEAKEGDQPQHF. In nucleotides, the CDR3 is TGTGCCAGCAGCCCCGGGACAGAGGCGAAGGAGGGGGATCAGCCCCAGCATTTT.

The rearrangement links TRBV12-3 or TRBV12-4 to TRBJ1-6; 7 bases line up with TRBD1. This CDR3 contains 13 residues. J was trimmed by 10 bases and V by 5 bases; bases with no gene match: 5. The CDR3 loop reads CASSDREKSPLHF. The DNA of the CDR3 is TGTGCCAGCAGTGACAGGGAGAAGTCACCCCTCCACTTT.

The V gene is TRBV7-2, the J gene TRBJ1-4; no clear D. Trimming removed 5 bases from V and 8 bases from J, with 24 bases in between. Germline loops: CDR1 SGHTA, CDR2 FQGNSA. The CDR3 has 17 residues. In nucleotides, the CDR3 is TGTGCCAGCAGCCCTAGAGGTGCGGGAGGGCTCGGAGAAAAACTGTTTTTT. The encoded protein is CASSPRGAGGLGEKLFF.